The present TCR beta chain was sequenced within a study of beta chain features in type 1 diabetes. General study results and limits: PCR might pick shorter templates more often, in the same way for patients and controls. Shorter TCRB CDR3s, moderately but significantly so, were found in Type 1 diabetes patients in all four CD4+ subsets.

In the case of this clone: No antigen is known for it.

CD4+ cells of the naive, central memory, regulatory and stem cell-like memory types were sorted via CD45RO/CCR7/CD25/CD127/CD95/CD27. Of the isolated RNA, all was reverse transcribed, and so the sequenced material was expressed TCRB transcripts. The method was immunoSEQ multiplex PCR; TCRdb's version includes in-frame clones alone and lacks a portion of them. The repertoire holds 95,000 to 150,000 clones, with roughly 15% as singletons. The germline V gene encodes CDR1 LGHNA and CDR2 YNFKEQ. V gave up 0 bases and J gave up 2 bases, with 7 bases separating them. The length of the CDR3 is 14 residues. The source material was central memory CD4+ T cells from blood. The chain carries TRBV4-2 and TRBJ2-5; maybe TRBD2 (5 bases). The clonotype comes from a man aged 25-45 years with type 1 diabetes. The CDR3 spells CASSQDTSQETQYF. CDR3 nucleotides: TGTGCCAGCAGCCAAGATACTAGTCAAGAGACCCAGTACTTC.